This T cell receptor beta chain was observed in a study of CD8 T cells in Susac syndrome. When the RNA was reverse transcribed, random hexamers were used with an input of about 0.5 to 1 ug. A single record per CDR3 protein comes from TCRdb applying MiXCR to the immunoSEQ multiplex PCR reads. This sample has around 190,000 distinct CDR3 sequences; 94% occur once, and the top ten carry roughly 0.11%. The TCR was taken from a human donor with Susac syndrome. Sequencing was carried out using CD4+ T cells from PBMCs.

CDR3: CSARTGDSGAQHF. DNA of the CDR3: TGCAGTGCTAGAACAGGAGACAGCGGGGCCCAGCATTTT. This chain joins TRBV20-1 and TRBJ1-5; a possible D gene is TRBD1 (5 bases). This CDR3 contains 13 residues. V was trimmed by 2 bases and J by 11 bases, leaving 16 bases between them. Germline V gene lookup returns CDR1 DFQATT and CDR2 SNEGSKA (reference sequence).